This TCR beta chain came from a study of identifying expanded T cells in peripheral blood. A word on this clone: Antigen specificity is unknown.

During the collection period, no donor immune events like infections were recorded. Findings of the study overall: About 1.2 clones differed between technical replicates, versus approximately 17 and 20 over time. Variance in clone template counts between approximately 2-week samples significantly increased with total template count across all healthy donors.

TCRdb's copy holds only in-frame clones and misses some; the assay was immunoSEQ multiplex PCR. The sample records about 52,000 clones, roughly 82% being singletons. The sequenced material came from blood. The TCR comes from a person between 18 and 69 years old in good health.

This chain's CDR3 is CAIPDRDPYEQYV. The CDR3 DNA sequence: TGCGCCATCCCAGACAGGGACCCCTACGAGCAGTACGTC. V and J are TRBV5-1 and TRBJ2-7; 7 positions agree with TRBD1. With 9 bases clipped from V and 2 bases from J, the junction kept 8 bases outside the gene matches. Germline loops: CDR1 SGHRS, CDR2 YFSETQ. This CDR3 is built from 13 residues.